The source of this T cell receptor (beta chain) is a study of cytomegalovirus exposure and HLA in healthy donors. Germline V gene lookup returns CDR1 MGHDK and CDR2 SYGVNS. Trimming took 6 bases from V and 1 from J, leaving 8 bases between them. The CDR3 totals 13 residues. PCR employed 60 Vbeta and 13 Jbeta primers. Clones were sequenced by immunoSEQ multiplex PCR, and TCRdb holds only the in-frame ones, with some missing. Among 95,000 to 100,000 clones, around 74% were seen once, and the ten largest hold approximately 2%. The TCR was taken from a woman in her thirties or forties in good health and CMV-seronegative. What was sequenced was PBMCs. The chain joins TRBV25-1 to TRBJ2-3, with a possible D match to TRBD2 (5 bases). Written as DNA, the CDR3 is TGTGCCAGCAGGGGAGACGGCACAGATACGCAGTATTTT. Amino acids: CASRGDGTDTQYF.